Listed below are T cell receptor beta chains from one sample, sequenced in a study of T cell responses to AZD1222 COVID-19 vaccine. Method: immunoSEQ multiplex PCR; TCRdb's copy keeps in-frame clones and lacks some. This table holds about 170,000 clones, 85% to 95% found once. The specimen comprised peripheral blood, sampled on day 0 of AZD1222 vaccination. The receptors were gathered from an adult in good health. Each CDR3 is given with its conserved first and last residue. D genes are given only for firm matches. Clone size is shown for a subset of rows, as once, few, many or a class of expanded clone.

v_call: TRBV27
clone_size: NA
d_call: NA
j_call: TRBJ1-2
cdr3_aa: CASSLRADYGYTF
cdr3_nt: TGTGCCAGCAGCCTTCGGGCGGACTATGGCTACACCTTC

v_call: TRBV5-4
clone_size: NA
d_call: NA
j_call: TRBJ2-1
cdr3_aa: CASSLATTRGNEQFF
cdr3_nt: TGTGCCAGCAGCCTCGCCACCACCCGGGGTAATGAGCAGTTCTTC

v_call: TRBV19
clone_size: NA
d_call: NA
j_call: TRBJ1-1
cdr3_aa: CASSISFLSGATEAFF
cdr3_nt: TGTGCCAGTAGTATCTCGTTTTTATCGGGGGCCACTGAAGCTTTCTTT

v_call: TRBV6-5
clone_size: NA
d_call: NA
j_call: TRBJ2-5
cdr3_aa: CATTGPTETQYF
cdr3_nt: TGTGCCACCACCGGGCCCACAGAGACCCAGTACTTC

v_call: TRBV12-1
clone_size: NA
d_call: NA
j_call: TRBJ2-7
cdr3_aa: CASSRRQGLGADEQYF
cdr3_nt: TGTGCCAGCAGCCGACGACAGGGGTTAGGGGCCGACGAGCAGTACTTC

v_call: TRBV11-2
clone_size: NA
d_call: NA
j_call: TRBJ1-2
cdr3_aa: CASSLHEANYGYTF
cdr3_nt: TGTGCCAGCAGCTTACACGAAGCTAACTATGGCTACACCTTC

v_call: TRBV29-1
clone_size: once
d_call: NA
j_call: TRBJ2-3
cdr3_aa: CSVQTIFTDTQYF
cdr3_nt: TGCAGCGTCCAGACGATCTTCACAGATACGCAGTATTTT

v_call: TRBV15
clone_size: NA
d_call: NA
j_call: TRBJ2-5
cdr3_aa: CATSSSRGYLGETQYF
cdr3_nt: TGTGCCACCAGCAGCTCCCGTGGATACCTCGGGGAGACCCAGTACTTC

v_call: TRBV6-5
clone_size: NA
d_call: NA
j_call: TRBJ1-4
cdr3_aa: CASHPPGTPGKLFF
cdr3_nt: TGTGCCAGCCACCCCCCGGGGACCCCTGGAAAACTGTTTTTT

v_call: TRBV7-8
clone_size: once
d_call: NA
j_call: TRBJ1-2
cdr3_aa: CASSLASHPGLGYTF
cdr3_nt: TGTGCCAGCAGCTTAGCTTCCCACCCTGGGTTGGGCTACACCTTC

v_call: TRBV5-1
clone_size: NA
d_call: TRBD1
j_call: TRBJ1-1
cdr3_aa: CASSTGQGGGYTEAFF
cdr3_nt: TGCGCCAGCAGCACCGGACAGGGAGGAGGGTACACTGAAGCTTTCTTT

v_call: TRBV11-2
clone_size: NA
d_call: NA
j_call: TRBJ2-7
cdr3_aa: CASSLAGTYEQYF
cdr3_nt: TGTGCCAGCAGCTTAGCAGGGACCTACGAGCAGTACTTC

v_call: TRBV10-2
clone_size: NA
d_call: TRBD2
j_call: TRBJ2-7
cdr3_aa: CASSERSGGSYEQYF
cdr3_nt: TGCGCCAGCAGTGAGCGCAGCGGGGGGTCCTACGAGCAGTACTTC

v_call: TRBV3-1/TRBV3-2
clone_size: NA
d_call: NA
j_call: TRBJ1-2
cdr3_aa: CASSPLRGLPLYGYTF
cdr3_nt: TGTGCCAGCAGCCCCTTACGGGGGTTACCTCTCTATGGCTACACCTTC

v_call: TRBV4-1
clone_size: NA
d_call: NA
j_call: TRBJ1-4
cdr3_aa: CASSQDTGGSNEKLFF
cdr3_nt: TGCGCCAGCAGCCAAGACACCGGCGGGTCTAATGAAAAACTGTTTTTT

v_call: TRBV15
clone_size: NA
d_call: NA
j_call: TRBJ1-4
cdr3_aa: CATSLTGYIEKLFF
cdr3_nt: TGTGCCACCAGCTTAACAGGGTATATTGAAAAACTGTTTTTT

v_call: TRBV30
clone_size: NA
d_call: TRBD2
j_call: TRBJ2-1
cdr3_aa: CACQLAGDSHEQFF
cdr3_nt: TGTGCCTGTCAACTAGCGGGAGACTCCCATGAGCAGTTCTTC

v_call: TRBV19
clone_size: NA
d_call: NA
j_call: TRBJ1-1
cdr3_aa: CASSPFQTGTEAFF
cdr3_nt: TGTGCCAGTAGTCCCTTTCAGACGGGCACTGAAGCTTTCTTT

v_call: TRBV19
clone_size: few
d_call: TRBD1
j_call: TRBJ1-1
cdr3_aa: CASSIVGGDSFYTEAFF
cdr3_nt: TGTGCCAGTAGTATAGTCGGCGGGGACAGCTTTTACACTGAAGCTTTCTTT

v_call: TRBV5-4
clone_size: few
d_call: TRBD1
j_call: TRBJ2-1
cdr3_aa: CASSLGTGSQFF
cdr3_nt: TGTGCCAGCAGCTTGGGGACAGGGTCTCAGTTCTTC

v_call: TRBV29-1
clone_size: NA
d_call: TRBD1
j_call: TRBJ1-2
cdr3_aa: CSVAGQGRGYTF
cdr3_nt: TGCAGCGTTGCTGGACAGGGTCGGGGCTACACCTTC

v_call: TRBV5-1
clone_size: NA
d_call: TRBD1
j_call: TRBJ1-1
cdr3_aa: CASSPGQGRGGNTEAFF
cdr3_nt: TGCGCCAGCAGCCCCGGACAGGGAAGAGGGGGCAACACTGAAGCTTTCTTT

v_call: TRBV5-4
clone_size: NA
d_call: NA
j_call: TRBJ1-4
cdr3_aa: CASRMGPNEKLFF
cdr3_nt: TGTGCCAGCAGGATGGGGCCTAATGAAAAACTGTTTTTT